The clone carrying this T cell receptor beta chain occurred once. CDR1 and CDR2 from the germline V gene are SGHRS and YFSETQ. V trimming: 4 bases; J trimming: 0 bases; junction bases outside the gene matches: 6. This CDR3 region has 16 residues. As processed by the authors: Estimated nucleated cell counts came from reference gene primer amplification. Sequencing used immunoSEQ multiplex PCR; TCRdb keeps in-frame clones, though not all of them. V and J calls and clone size come straight from that table; D and trimming were deduced from the DNA. Of 160,000 or so clones listed, over 75% were seen once; the top ten hold about 1.2%. The entry originates in a study of blood T cell repertoires in COVID-19. Background on the study: There were acute and convalescent COVID-19 samples, and they came from the United States, Italy and Spain. PBMCs, B-cell-depleted T cells, or T cells provided the cDNA or gDNA that made up the material.

In assigning cohorts, the study relied on participant-reported clinical history. The chain couples TRBV5-1 to TRBJ2-1; 8 positions match TRBD2. This clonotype was sampled from a human donor with acute COVID-19. The donor label of this sample is uncertain. The sequenced material came from PBMCs or T cells enriched from blood (not recorded which). The CDR3: CASSPGGGISYNEQFF. In DNA, the CDR3 is TGCGCCAGCAGCCCCGGGGGGGGAATCTCCTACAATGAGCAGTTCTTC.